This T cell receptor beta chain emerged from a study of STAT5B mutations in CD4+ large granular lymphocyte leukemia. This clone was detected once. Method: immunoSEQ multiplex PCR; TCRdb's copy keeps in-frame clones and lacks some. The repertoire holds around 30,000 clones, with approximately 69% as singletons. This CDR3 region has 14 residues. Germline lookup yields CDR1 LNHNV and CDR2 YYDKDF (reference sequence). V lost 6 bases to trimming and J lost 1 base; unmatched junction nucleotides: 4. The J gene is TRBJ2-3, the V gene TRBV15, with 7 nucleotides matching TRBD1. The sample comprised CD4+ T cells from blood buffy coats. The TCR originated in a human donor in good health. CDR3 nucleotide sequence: TGTGCCACCAGGCAGGGGGATCGCACAGATACGCAGTATTTT. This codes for CATRQGDRTDTQYF.